This T cell receptor beta chain was sequenced for a study of CD8 T cells in ankylosing spondylitis (dated by TCRdb to about 2017). Regarding the study in general: T cell receptor beta repertoires were profiled in healthy donors and ankylosing spondylitis patients so that disease-linked TCR variants could be found. The full study cohort comprised some 27 ankylosing spondylitis patients and 85 to 120 healthy donors. Peripheral blood was sampled, and synovial fluid was additionally collected from ankylosing spondylitis patients.

Results the study describes overall, beyond this receptor: Some of the motif variants had been reported before in the synovial fluid and blood of reactive arthritis patients, a finding that suggests common disease-initiation mechanisms. Significant enrichment of the disease-linked clones was reported in matched synovial fluid samples from ankylosing spondylitis patients. A CD8+ phenotype was shown by the disease-linked clones, which were found at relatively low frequencies in peripheral blood. Blood from ankylosing spondylitis patients appeared to be characterized by a TCR beta motif composed of eight or nine highly homologous amino acid variants.

From cysteine to phenylalanine, the CDR3 is 17 amino acids long. Here the CDR3 DNA is all that survives: 51 bases in frame from base 1. After removal of 7 bases from V and 4 bases from J, the junction retains 12 bases not matched to a gene. CDR1 and CDR2, looked up from the germline V gene (reference sequence), are PRHDT and FYEKMQ. TCRdb names Illumina HiSeq 2500 as the instrument used. Quantitative 5'-RACE with molecular barcodes was the method used to prepare the TCR beta libraries. Concerning the study's data processing: To identify disease-linked TCR variants, a new computational method was used, one built on a probabilistic model of VDJ rearrangement. TCRdb applied fastp at Q25 and MiXCR to the public reads, then kept only in-frame beta chains. Records with the same CDR3 protein are collapsed into one entry carrying the most frequent genes and DNA. The V and J calls reflect TCRdb's pipeline rather than the authors' work. This sample has hundreds of thousands of distinct CDR3 sequences in its table, and approximately 22% of those were observed once. Around 13% of the sample lies in the top ten.

This clonotype was detected only a few times. There is no known antigen for this receptor. One base away there is no much larger clone; base qualities are not given. This clonotype was sampled from a male donor with ankylosing spondylitis or in good health (not recorded which). The sample comprised blood, either unsorted or a sorted T cell fraction (not recorded which). The V and J segments used are TRBV13 and TRBJ2-6, with TRBD1 identical over 8 junction bases. CDR3 sequence: CASKNWTGSSGANVLTF. In nucleotides, the sequence is TGTGCCAGCAAGAACTGGACAGGGTCCTCCGGGGCCAACGTCCTGACTTTC.